These 15 T cell receptor beta chains share one sample of origin, sequenced in a study of immune characteristics of hereditary and idiopathic chronic pancreatitis. Total pancreatectomy with islet autotransplantation was the source of the chronic pancreatitis pancreas tissue. This table comes from immunoSEQ multiplex PCR, and its TCRdb copy is limited to in-frame clones, with some not included. Among 250 or so clones listed, more than 70% were seen once. The sample consisted of pancreas tissue with idiopathic chronic pancreatitis. The source is a human donor with chronic pancreatitis.

This clone was seen only once. V usage is TRBV29-1 and J usage is TRBJ2-7, with a weak D call TRBD1 (6 bases). V was cut by 3 bases and J by 3 bases, with 12 bases left in between. The CDR3 runs 13 residues. The V gene's germline CDR1 is SQVTM and CDR2 ANQGSEA. The CDR3 DNA follows: TGCAGCGTTGAGATATTGGACAGCTACGAGCAGTACTTC. It translates to CSVEILDSYEQYF.

This clone was found once. This chain joins TRBV5-1 and TRBJ2-2; D gene ambiguous. This CDR3 region has 15 residues. Trimming shortened V by 4 bases and J by 2 bases, and 12 bases separated the two germline ends. Germline CDR1 and CDR2: SGHRS and YFSETQ. CDR3 sequence (DNA): TGCGCCAGCAGCCCTAGGACGGGTAACACCGGGGAGCTGTTTTTT. Translation: CASSPRTGNTGELFF.

The gene calls are TRBV7-9 and TRBJ2-3; D unresolved. Germline V CDR1 and CDR2: SEHNR, FQNEAQ (reference sequence). The length of the CDR3 is 13 residues. V shed 3 bases and J shed 0 bases, with 4 bases lying between them. CDR3 DNA: TGTGCCAGCAGCTTCGAGAGCACAGATACGCAGTATTTT. This sequence encodes CASSFESTDTQYF. Based on the CDR3 plus reference TRBV7-9 and TRBJ2-3, the full variable domain is DTGVSQNPRHKITKRGQNVTFRCDPISEHNRLYWYRQTLGQGPEFLTYFQNEAQLEKSRLLSDRFSAERPKGSFSTLEIQRTEQGDSAMYLCASSFESTDTQYFGPGTRLTVL.

The CDR3 reads CASSYGQGNTEAFF. DNA for the CDR3: TGTGCCAGCAGCTACGGACAGGGGAACACTGAAGCTTTCTTT. The chain carries TRBV27 and TRBJ1-1, with 8 bases lining up with TRBD1. This CDR3 is built from 14 residues. V gave up 6 bases and J gave up 1 base; unmatched junction bases: 4. Germline V lookup: CDR1 MNHEY, CDR2 SMNVEV (reference sequence).

This clone showed up just a few times. This rearrangement joins TRBV30 to TRBJ2-2, with 8 positions matching TRBD2. Germline V gene sequence: CDR1 GTSNPN, CDR2 SVGIG (reference sequence). The CDR3 is 13 amino acids. V was pared by 0 bases and J by 6 bases, with 0 bases of the junction left unmatched. CDR3 sequence (DNA): TGTGCCTGGAGTGTAGCGGGGGCCGGGGAGCTGTTTTTT. Protein product: CAWSVAGAGELFF.

The chain carries TRBV20-1 and TRBJ1-1; D gene ambiguous. The ends were cut back, 3 bases at V and 3 bases at J, with 8 bases in the middle. In germline, CDR1 is DFQATT, CDR2 SNEGSKA (reference sequence). The CDR3 runs to 12 residues. In nucleotides, the CDR3 is TGCAGTGCTAGTATTAGGGACACTGAAGCTTTCTTT. This translates into CSASIRDTEAFF.

This rearrangement joins TRBV9 to TRBJ2-1; D gene unclear. The CDR3 runs 14 residues. The V and J ends lost 0 bases and 4 bases respectively, with 8 bases between them. Germline CDR1 SGDLS, CDR2 YYNGEE. The CDR3 DNA follows: TGTGCCAGCAGCGTAGTAGCCGATTACAATGAGCAGTTCTTC. It translates to CASSVVADYNEQFF.

This chain links TRBV10-3 with TRBJ2-3, with 16 bases identical to TRBD2. Germline V gene data show CDR1 as ENHRY and CDR2 as SYGVKD. V was pared by 5 bases and J by 2 bases, with 4 bases of the junction left unmatched. CDR3 length equals 17 residues. CDR3 sequence: CAISSGTSGGATDTQYF. CDR3 coding DNA: TGTGCCATCAGTAGCGGGACTAGCGGGGGGGCCACAGATACGCAGTATTTT.

The V gene is TRBV30, the J gene TRBJ2-7; D tentatively reads TRBD1 or TRBD2 (5 bases each). Looked up from germline, CDR1 is GTSNPN and CDR2 is SVGIG (reference sequence). The germline V and J ends were trimmed by 3 bases and 3 bases, with 15 bases remaining between them. This CDR3 has 14 residues. The chain's CDR3 is CAWRAIGTFYEQYF. The CDR3 DNA sequence: TGTGCCTGGAGGGCCATAGGGACCTTCTACGAGCAGTACTTC.

This clone was seen a few times. The J gene is TRBJ1-2, the V gene TRBV4-1; TRBD1 matches 8 bases. The CDR3 loop spans 14 amino acids. V lost 5 bases, J lost 4 bases, and 6 bases stayed unmatched. CDR1 is MGHRA, CDR2 YSYEKL, per germline. The CDR3 DNA follows: TGCGCCAGCAGCTCCCGACAGGGGAGCTATGGCTACACCTTC. Encoded protein: CASSSRQGSYGYTF.

The rearrangement uses TRBV10-3 and TRBJ2-2; 10 nucleotides line up with TRBD1. The CDR3 totals 15 residues. J gave up 6 bases and V 6 bases, and 7 bases lay outside the gene matches. CDR1 ENHRY and CDR2 SYGVKD come from the germline V gene. The CDR3 here is CAISPGTGDPGELFF. In DNA form, the CDR3 reads TGTGCCATCAGCCCCGGGACAGGGGACCCCGGGGAGCTGTTTTTT.

This chain uses TRBV2 with TRBJ1-1; 8 bases line up with TRBD1. Germline V lookup: CDR1 SNHLY, CDR2 FYNNEI. This CDR3 contains 14 residues. Losses at the gene ends were 5 bases for V and 1 base for J; bases not matched to a gene: 3. The CDR3, as DNA: TGTGCCAGCAGTAGAGGACAGGGGAACACTGAAGCTTTCTTT. Amino acid sequence: CASSRGQGNTEAFF.

V is TRBV2 and J is TRBJ1-5; TRBD1 matches at 10 bases. V shed 2 bases, J shed 7 bases, and the junction held 5 bases outside the gene matches. Germline CDR1 SNHLY, CDR2 FYNNEI. The CDR3 extends over 15 amino acids. CDR3 amino acids: CASSERTGGKQPQHF. As DNA, the CDR3 is TGTGCCAGCAGTGAAAGGACAGGGGGAAAACAGCCCCAGCATTTT.

This clone has just one count. CDR3 protein: CASSQDKANTIYF. CDR3 nucleotide sequence: TGCGCCAGCAGCCAAGATAAAGCAAACACCATATATTTT. V usage is TRBV4-1 and J usage is TRBJ1-3, with D unclear. The germline CDR1 and CDR2 sequences are MGHRA and YSYEKL. Between the trimmed V and J ends, which lost 0 bases and 6 bases, there was a span of 6 bases. CDR3 length: 13 residues.

J is TRBJ2-1 and V is TRBV19; D possibly corresponds to TRBD2 (6 bases). Per the germline V gene, CDR1 is LNHDA and CDR2 is SQIVND (reference sequence). The CDR3 sequence is 15 residues long. V was clipped by 4 bases and J by 0 bases, with 10 bases between them. CDR3 residues: CASSRDSGSYNEQFF. The CDR3 region has the DNA TGTGCCAGTAGTAGGGACTCAGGCTCCTACAATGAGCAGTTCTTC.